This note documents a single T cell receptor beta chain sequence. Its antigen is unidentified. Profiled with immunoSEQ multiplex PCR; TCRdb holds only in-frame clones, not every one. Of some 110,000 clones listed, 82% are singletons. This entry is derived from a study of radiation and T cells in renal cell carcinoma. Overall study results and limits: In blood, top tumor clones expanded by 2 weeks, shrinking by 4.

Time point here: baseline pretreatment blood. As to treatment: 15 Gy SBRT to primary tumor, nephrectomy 4 weeks later. Serial blood draws occurred at baseline and 2 and 4 weeks post-SBRT. Germline V gene lookup returns CDR1 SGHVT and CDR2 SQSDAQ. The CDR3 loop spans 16 amino acids. After removal of 2 bases from V and 5 bases from J, the junction contained 7 bases not matched to a gene. This specimen was blood, taken from a patient whose treatment included radiotherapy and nephrectomy. The sequence was collected from a woman aged 55 to 70 with renal cell carcinoma. V and J are TRBV7-4 and TRBJ1-5, with TRBD1 identical over 9 bases. The CDR3: CASSLTGQGSHQPQHF. The CDR3 DNA reads as TGTGCCAGCAGCTTAACAGGACAGGGGTCCCATCAGCCCCAGCATTTT.